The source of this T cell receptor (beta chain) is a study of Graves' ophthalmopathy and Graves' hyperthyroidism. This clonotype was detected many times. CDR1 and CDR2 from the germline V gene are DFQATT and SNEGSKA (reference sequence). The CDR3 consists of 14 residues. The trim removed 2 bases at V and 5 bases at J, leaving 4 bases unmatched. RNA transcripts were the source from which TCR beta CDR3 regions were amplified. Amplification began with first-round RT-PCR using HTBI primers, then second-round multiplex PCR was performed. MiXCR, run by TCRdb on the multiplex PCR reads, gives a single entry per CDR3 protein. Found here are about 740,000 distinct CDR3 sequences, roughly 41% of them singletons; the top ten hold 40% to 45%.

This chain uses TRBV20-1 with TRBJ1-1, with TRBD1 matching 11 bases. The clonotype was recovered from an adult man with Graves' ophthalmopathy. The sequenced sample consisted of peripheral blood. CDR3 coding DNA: TGCAGTGCTAGAACGGACAGGGGGCGGACTGAAGCTTTCTTT. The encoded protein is CSARTDRGRTEAFF.